A single sample is the source of the 9 T cell receptor beta chains below, sequenced in a study of T cell repertoires in cytomegalovirus infection. In TCRdb, the reads were re-called with MiXCR into one record per CDR3 protein. The sample holds roughly 300,000 distinct CDR3 sequences; 25% are singletons and the top ten take around 13%. The specimen was PBMCs. The receptors were gathered from a human donor in good health (CMV status not recorded). Some clones in this sample may be carry-over from other donors' samples.

The chain joins TRBV20-1 to TRBJ2-1; 7 bases fit TRBD2. The CDR3 consists of 15 residues. Germline trimming cut 3 bases from V and 5 bases from J; bases unmatched to any gene: 10. Germline assignment: CDR1 DFQATT and CDR2 SNEGSKA (reference sequence). In DNA, the CDR3 is TGCAGTGCTAGGGGGGGGACCGCGATAAACAATGAGCAGTTCTTC. It codes for CSARGGTAINNEQFF.

In this sample, this clonotype turned up a few times. The chain links TRBV29-1 to TRBJ2-1; D is tentatively TRBD1 or TRBD2 (5 bases each). CDR1 is SQVTM, CDR2 ANQGSEA, per germline. Trimming took off 4 bases at V and 8 bases at J, with 9 bases between the two ends. CDR3 length: 11 amino acids. The CDR3 bases are TGCAGCGTTGCGAGGGACGATGAGCAGTTCTTC. Protein sequence: CSVARDDEQFF.

The chain recombines TRBV20-1 with TRBJ2-1; the D is unclear. CDR1 DFQATT and CDR2 SNEGSKA come from the germline V gene (reference sequence). The length of the CDR3 is 14 residues. Trimming left V 1 base short and J 0 bases short, with 7 bases between. This CDR3 reads CSARAQSSYNEQFF. CDR3 in DNA: TGCAGTGCTAGAGCTCAGAGCTCCTACAATGAGCAGTTCTTC.

This clonotype was counted between two and nine times. The gene calls are TRBV12-3 or TRBV12-4 and TRBJ1-2; 9 nucleotides match TRBD1. The CDR3 sequence is 13 residues long. V shed 5 bases, J shed 8 bases, and the junction held 6 bases outside the gene matches. This CDR3 reads CASSLQGAMGYTF. CDR3 nucleotide sequence: TGTGCCAGCAGTCTACAGGGGGCGATGGGCTACACCTTC.

This chain links TRBV25-1 with TRBJ2-1; 9 bases fit TRBD2. Germline V gives CDR1 MGHDK, CDR2 SYGVNS. The CDR3 covers 15 residues. V lost 3 bases to trimming and J lost 4 bases; unmatched junction nucleotides: 4. The CDR3 loop is CASSEASGVYNEQFF. As DNA, the CDR3 is TGTGCCAGCAGTGAGGCTAGCGGGGTATACAATGAGCAGTTCTTC.

This clonotype appeared a few times. This rearrangement joins TRBV7-8 to TRBJ2-3, with a tentative D call TRBD2 (6 bases). Deletions cut 7 bases from V and 4 bases from J, with 21 bases between. Germline V gene lookup returns CDR1 SGHVS and CDR2 FQNEAQ. The CDR3 length is 16 residues. CDR3 sequence (DNA): TGTGCCAGCACCCTTAGATGGGACTTTCATGCAGATACGCAGTATTTT. Protein product: CASTLRWDFHADTQYF. Full variable domain (rest looked up from reference TRBV7-8 and TRBJ2-3): GAGVSQSPRYKVAKRGQDVALRCDPISGHVSLFWYQQALGQGPEFLTYFQNEAQLDKSGLPSDRFFAERPEGSVSTLKIQRTQQEDSAVYLCASTLRWDFHADTQYFGPGTRLTVL.

The table lists this clonotype with a few counts. The CDR3 coding sequence is TGCGCCAGCAGCCGAGACAGGTTCCGAGAGACCCAGTACTTC. Translated, it gives CASSRDRFRETQYF. V usage is TRBV4-3 and J usage is TRBJ2-5; maybe TRBD1 (6 bases). V was pared by 4 bases and J by 4 bases, with 13 bases between. This CDR3 spans 14 amino acids. CDR1 LGHNA and CDR2 YSLEER come from the germline V gene.

The chain couples TRBV3-1 to TRBJ2-1; no reliable D call. CDR3 size: 17 residues. From germline, CDR1 is LGHDT and CDR2 YNNKEL (reference sequence). Trimming removed 0 bases from V and 5 bases from J, with 17 bases in between. As DNA, the CDR3 is TGTGCCAGCAGCCAAGATTACCCATTTCGACGGGACAATGAGCAGTTCTTC. Translated: CASSQDYPFRRDNEQFF.

The chain couples TRBV20-1 to TRBJ2-7; D may be TRBD1 (5 bases). Deletions cut 5 bases from V and 3 bases from J, with 14 bases between. CDR3 length: 13 amino acids. Germline V gene data show CDR1 as DFQATT and CDR2 as SNEGSKA (reference sequence). Here the CDR3 DNA reads TGCAGTGCTCCGGACACCACTTACTACGAGCAGTACTTC. Translating it yields CSAPDTTYYEQYF.